The 9 T cell receptor beta chains below all came from one sample that was sequenced in a study of blood T cell repertoires in COVID-19. Some clones are missing from TCRdb's copy, which holds only in-frame ones; the method was immunoSEQ multiplex PCR. Found here are around 120,000 clones, just over 70% of them singletons; the top ten hold 0.75% to 0.9%. Material for sequencing was peripheral blood. These receptors originate from a human donor with acute or convalescent COVID-19. The donor label of this sample is uncertain.

This rearrangement joins TRBV5-1 to TRBJ1-2; possibly TRBD1 for D (5 bases). Deletions cut 7 bases from V and 1 base from J, with 11 bases between. Germline V gene sequence: CDR1 SGHRS, CDR2 YFSETQ. The CDR3 totals 13 residues. The CDR3 loop is CASRDSGNYGYTF. CDR3 in DNA: TGCGCCAGCCGAGACAGTGGTAACTATGGCTACACCTTC.

J is TRBJ2-5 and V is TRBV7-9; TRBD1 might be the D (6 bases). Germline V lookup: CDR1 SEHNR, CDR2 FQNEAQ (reference sequence). This CDR3 has 13 amino acids. V was shortened by 3 bases and J by 5 bases, with 10 bases between the two germline ends. The CDR3 nucleotides read TGTGCCAGCAGCTTCTGGCAGGGGGAGACCCAGTACTTC. This gives the protein CASSFWQGETQYF. Using reference TRBV7-9 and TRBJ2-5 for the parts outside the CDR3, the full variable domain is DTGVSQNPRHKITKRGQNVTFRCDPISEHNRLYWYRQTLGQGPEFLTYFQNEAQLEKSRLLSDRFSAERPKGSFSTLEIQRTEQGDSAMYLCASSFWQGETQYFGPGTRLLVL.

V is TRBV7-2 and J is TRBJ1-1; the D gene is possibly TRBD1 (5 bases). Per the germline V gene, CDR1 is SGHTA and CDR2 is FQGNSA. CDR3 length: 15 residues. The V and J ends lost 1 base and 4 bases respectively, with 13 bases between them. CDR3 sequence reads: CASSLVKGRGTEAFF. The CDR3 DNA reads as TGTGCCAGCAGCTTAGTCAAGGGGAGGGGCACTGAAGCTTTCTTT.

The rearrangement links TRBV10-3 to TRBJ2-3, with TRBD2 identical over 7 bases. The junction had 8 bases not matched to a gene; V was cut back by 8 bases and J by 3 bases. The CDR3 extends over 14 amino acids. CDR1 ENHRY and CDR2 SYGVKD come from the germline V gene. The CDR3, as DNA: TGTGCCATCGGGCAGACTAGCCTAACAGATACGCAGTATTTT. It yields the protein CAIGQTSLTDTQYF.

The chain employs TRBV6-1 and TRBJ1-4, with D perhaps matching TRBD1 (6 bases). The CDR3 consists of 16 residues. V dropped 3 bases and J dropped 0 bases, with 11 bases sitting between them. Germline CDR1 reads MNHNS; CDR2 reads SASEGT. CDR3 bases: TGTGCCAGCAGTGATTGGGGGGGCGCAACTAATGAAAAACTGTTTTTT. Amino acid sequence: CASSDWGGATNEKLFF.

The V and J genes are TRBV24-1 and TRBJ2-2, with 8 nucleotides matching TRBD1. The germline V gene encodes CDR1 KGHDR and CDR2 SFDVKD. CDR3 length: 15 residues. Germline trimming cut 3 bases from V and 6 bases from J; bases unmatched to any gene: 5. The CDR3 nucleotides are TGTGCCACCAGTGATCCGGGGACAGGACCCGGGGAGCTGTTTTTT. Encoded protein: CATSDPGTGPGELFF.

This clone was counted a few times. CDR3 protein: CASSLRRVGGAGNTIYF. As DNA, the CDR3 is TGCGCCAGCAGCTTGAGGCGAGTAGGGGGCGCTGGAAACACCATATATTTT. The gene calls are TRBV5-1 and TRBJ1-3, with 7 bases fitting TRBD1. The V and J ends lost 1 base and 2 bases, in that order; junction bases with no gene match: 9. CDR1 is SGHRS and CDR2 is YFSETQ in the germline V gene. The CDR3 is made up of 17 amino acids.

The rearrangement joins TRBV27 to TRBJ1-4; no firm D call. Trimming removed 9 bases at V and 8 bases at J, with 13 bases between. The CDR3 is 12 residues long. Germline V gene lookup returns CDR1 MNHEY and CDR2 SMNVEV (reference sequence). Here the CDR3 reads CASTAVGEKLFF. DNA of the CDR3: TGTGCCAGTACAGCGGTGGGGGAAAAACTGTTTTTT.

The table lists this clone with a few counts. The CDR3 region has the DNA TGTGCCAGCAGCCGAAGGACAGGGGGGACAGATACGCAGTATTTT. It translates to CASSRRTGGTDTQYF. This chain joins TRBV11-3 and TRBJ2-3, with TRBD1 identical over 10 bases. Trimming took 5 bases from V and 3 from J; bases not matched to a gene: 5. The CDR3 contains 15 residues. From germline, CDR1 is SGHNT and CDR2 YENEEA.